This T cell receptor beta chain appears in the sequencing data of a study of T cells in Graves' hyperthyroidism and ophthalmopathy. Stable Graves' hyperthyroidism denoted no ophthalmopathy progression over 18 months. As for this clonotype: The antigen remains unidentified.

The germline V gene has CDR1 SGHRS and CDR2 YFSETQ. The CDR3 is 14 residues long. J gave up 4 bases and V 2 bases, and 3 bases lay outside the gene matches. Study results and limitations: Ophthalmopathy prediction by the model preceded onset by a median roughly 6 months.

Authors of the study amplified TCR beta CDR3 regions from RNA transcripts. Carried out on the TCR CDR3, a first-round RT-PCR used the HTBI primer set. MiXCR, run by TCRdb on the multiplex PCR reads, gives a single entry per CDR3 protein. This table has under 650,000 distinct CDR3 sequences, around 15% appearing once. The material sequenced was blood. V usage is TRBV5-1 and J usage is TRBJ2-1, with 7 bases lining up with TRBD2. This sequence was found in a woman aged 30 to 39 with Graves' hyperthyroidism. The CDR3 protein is CASSFSSGYNEQFF. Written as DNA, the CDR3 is TGCGCCAGCAGCTTTTCTAGCGGATACAATGAGCAGTTCTTC.